This T cell receptor beta chain is from a study of T cells in narcolepsy. The trim removed 3 bases at V and 2 bases at J, leaving 11 bases unmatched. Germline CDR1 SGHTA, CDR2 FQGNSA. The CDR3 has 17 amino acids. Study-wide results and limits: Some memory CD4+ repertoires had no autoreactive clone sequences. Comparing one patient's CSF and blood CD4+ clonotypes highlighted HCRT- and TRIB2-specific autoreactive clonotypes. Reportedly, autoreactive clonotypes were serially detected in patients' blood but not controls'.

Assay used: immunoSEQ multiplex PCR; TCRdb lists only in-frame clones, some missing. The sample yields around 15,000 clones, less than 90% seen once. Note on this clone: Antigen: not known.

Material: memory (CD45RA-) CD4+ T cells from blood. The clonotype comes from a human donor in good health. The J gene is TRBJ2-3, the V gene TRBV7-2; the match to TRBD1 covers 7 bases. CDR3 amino acids: CASSLNRGPPITDTQYF. In DNA form, the CDR3 reads TGTGCCAGCAGCTTGAACAGGGGACCCCCTATCACAGATACGCAGTATTTT. The full variable domain, with the rest looked up from reference TRBV7-2 and TRBJ2-3, is GAGVSQSPSNKVTEKGKDVELRCDPISGHTALYWYRQSLGQGLEFLIYFQGNSAPDKSGLPSDRFSAERTGGSVSTLTIQRTQQEDSAVYLCASSLNRGPPITDTQYFGPGTRLTVL.